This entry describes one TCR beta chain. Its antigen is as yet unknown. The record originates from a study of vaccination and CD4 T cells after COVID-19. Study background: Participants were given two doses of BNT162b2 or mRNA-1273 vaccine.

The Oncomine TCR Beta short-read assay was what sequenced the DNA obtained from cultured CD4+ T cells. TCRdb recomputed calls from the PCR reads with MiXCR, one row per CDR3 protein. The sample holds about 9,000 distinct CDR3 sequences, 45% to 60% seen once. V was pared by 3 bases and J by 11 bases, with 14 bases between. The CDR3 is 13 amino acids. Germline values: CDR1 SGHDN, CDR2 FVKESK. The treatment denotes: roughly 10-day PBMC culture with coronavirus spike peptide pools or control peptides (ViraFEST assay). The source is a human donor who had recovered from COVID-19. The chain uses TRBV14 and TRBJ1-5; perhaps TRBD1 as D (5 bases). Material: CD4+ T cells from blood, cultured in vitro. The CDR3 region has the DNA TGTGCCAGCAGCCAGTCGGGGCGTCAAGCCCAGCATTTT. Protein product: CASSQSGRQAQHF.